This TCR beta chain originates from a study of cytomegalovirus exposure and HLA in healthy donors. PCR employed 60 Vbeta and 13 Jbeta primers. Sequenced by immunoSEQ multiplex PCR; TCRdb stores in-frame clones only, minus some. The data show some 130,000 clones, 80% seen once. Study conclusions and caveats: Listed as cytomegalovirus-associated were around 160 TCR beta chains. Cytomegalovirus status was reportedly diagnosed by the classifier with high specificity and sensitivity.

The germline V gene has CDR1 MNHNS and CDR2 SASEGT. This CDR3 contains 15 residues. Healthy bone marrow donors supplied every sample. Comments on this clone: Antigen specificity is unknown. One end of the junction fails to match germline, which may point to a read error.

The receptor was isolated from a male donor in good health and CMV-seronegative. Sample: PBMCs. The V call is TRBV6-1, the J call TRBJ2-6; D might be TRBD1 (5 bases). DNA of the CDR3: TGTGCCAGCAGTGCCCAATTCTCTGGGGCCAACGGCCTGACTTTC. Its protein product is CASSAQFSGANGLTF.